This paragraph covers one TCR beta chain sequence. The record originates from a study of regulatory T cells in long-lasting Graves disease. Time point indicated: newly diagnosed GD, antithyroid drugs for less than 3 months. Isolated PBMC RNA provided the starting material for the TCR library. Looked up from germline, CDR1 is MDHEN and CDR2 is SYDVKM. The CDR3 length is 16 residues. V lost 2 bases and J lost 3; bases outside the gene matches: 7. To make TCR beta libraries, researchers used iRepertoire HTBI primers and Arm-PCR of CDR3 regions. From the multiplex PCR reads, TCRdb called clonotypes with MiXCR, one entry per CDR3 protein. The table shows hundreds of thousands of distinct CDR3 sequences, with 16% occurring only once. The same sample was also studied in work on T cells in Graves' hyperthyroidism and ophthalmopathy.

The V gene is TRBV28, the J gene TRBJ1-5; 7 bases fit TRBD1. The receptor's source is a woman in her twenties or thirties with Graves disease. Sample: peripheral blood mononuclear cells (PBMCs), taken at new diagnosis, from a patient treated with antithyroid drugs. The CDR3 DNA follows: TGTGCCAGCAGTTTACTCCAGGGGGAGAACAATCAGCCCCAGCATTTT. This sequence encodes CASSLLQGENNQPQHF.